What follows are 32 T cell receptor beta chains derived from one specimen sequenced in a study of early T cells in non-severe SARS-CoV-2 infection. TCRdb reprocessed the 5' RACE reads with MiXCR, giving one entry per CDR3 protein. The table includes around 53,000 distinct CDR3 sequences, 10% to 15% detected once. Sequences were obtained from whole blood. The receptor set was obtained from an adult who was a healthcare worker with PCR-confirmed SARS-CoV-2 infection or an uninfected control (not recorded which).

The chain couples TRBV7-2 to TRBJ1-1; D unresolved. Germline CDR1 and CDR2: SGHTA and FQGNSA. V was cut by 1 base and J by 1 base, with 4 bases left in between. The CDR3 totals 13 residues. The CDR3 reads CASSLEANTEAFF. In DNA, the CDR3 is TGTGCCAGCAGCTTAGAGGCGAACACTGAAGCTTTCTTT.

This clonotype appeared many times. J is TRBJ1-2 and V is TRBV29-1; a possible D gene is TRBD1 (5 bases). The CDR3 loop spans 14 amino acids. CDR1 and CDR2 from the germline V gene are SQVTM and ANQGSEA. V lost 1 base and J lost 7, with 16 bases in between. CDR3 loop: CSVEGEVPGSGYTF. DNA for the CDR3: TGCAGCGTTGAAGGCGAGGTGCCAGGGAGTGGCTACACCTTC.

This clonotype was seen repeatedly, ten times or more. The chain is built from TRBV6-6 and TRBJ2-7; D is unresolved. CDR3 length: 12 amino acids. CDR1 MNHNY and CDR2 SVGAGI come from the germline V gene (reference sequence). Trimming took 0 bases from V and 6 from J, leaving 6 bases between them. CDR3 sequence (DNA): TGTGCCAGCAGTTACTCGCTGATCGAGCAGTACTTC. This encodes CASSYSLIEQYF.

V is TRBV9 and J is TRBJ2-1, with 9 bases aligning to TRBD2. Germline V CDR1 and CDR2: SGDLS, YYNGEE. There are 17 residues in the CDR3. V shed 0 bases, J shed 5 bases, and the junction held 9 bases outside the gene matches. Here the CDR3 DNA reads TGTGCCAGCAGCGTAGGGGTCAAAGCGGGGGGCCACAATGAGCAGTTCTTC. It encodes CASSVGVKAGGHNEQFF.

V and J are TRBV5-1 and TRBJ1-1; D is unclear. Deletions cut 0 bases from V and 6 bases from J, with 12 bases between. The CDR3 is 14 amino acids. Germline loops: CDR1 SGHRS, CDR2 YFSETQ. The CDR3 DNA reads as TGCGCCAGCAGCTTGGTATTCGGAAAGGCTGAAGCTTTCTTT. Protein product: CASSLVFGKAEAFF.

This chain joins TRBV20-1 and TRBJ2-1; 7 nucleotides line up with TRBD2. The V and J ends lost 1 base and 3 bases, in that order; junction bases with no gene match: 6. CDR3 size: 15 residues. CDR1 and CDR2 from the germline V gene are DFQATT and SNEGSKA (reference sequence). The DNA of the CDR3 is TGCAGTGCTAGAGCTCAGACTAGCATCTACAATGAGCAGTTCTTC. Protein product: CSARAQTSIYNEQFF.

The sample holds many counts of this clonotype. The CDR3 protein is CASYRGGSGNQPQHF. The CDR3 DNA sequence: TGTGCCAGCTACCGGGGGGGGAGCGGCAATCAGCCCCAGCATTTT. The chain carries TRBV28 and TRBJ1-5; a possible D gene is TRBD1 (5 bases). This CDR3 spans 15 amino acids. Per germline, CDR1 MDHEN and CDR2 SYDVKM. With 8 bases removed from V and 2 bases from J, the gap between germline ends came to 16 bases.

This sequence joins TRBV6-5 and TRBJ2-7, with 14 bases matching TRBD2. Germline CDR1 reads MNHEY; CDR2 reads SVGAGI. Trimming cost V 7 bases and J 7 bases; bases outside gene matches: 6. CDR3 size: 14 residues. The DNA of the CDR3 is TGTGCCAGCAAGCCGGGACTAGCGGGGGATGAGCAGTACTTC. As protein: CASKPGLAGDEQYF.

This chain joins TRBV7-3 and TRBJ2-4; D is perhaps TRBD1 or TRBD2 (6 bases each). Trimming removed 5 bases at V and 2 bases at J, with 16 bases between. This CDR3 is 16 amino acids long. Germline-derived CDR1 and CDR2 are SGHTA and FQGTGA. CDR3 loop: CASSPRNGGPKNIQYF. The CDR3 DNA is TGTGCCAGCAGCCCACGAAACGGGGGCCCCAAAAACATTCAGTACTTC.

This clonotype came up a few times. V and J are TRBV10-1 and TRBJ2-5; D may be TRBD1 or TRBD2 (6 bases each). Trimming shortened V by 3 bases and J by 0 bases, and 8 bases separated the two germline ends. The CDR3 totals 14 residues. CDR1 is WNHNN and CDR2 is SYGVQD in the germline V gene (reference sequence). The CDR3 is CASSEGGHQETQYF. CDR3 sequence (DNA): TGCGCCAGCAGTGAAGGGGGGCACCAAGAGACCCAGTACTTC.

This clonotype was counted at least ten times. The V gene is TRBV25-1, the J gene TRBJ1-1; D unclear. The CDR3 is 18 residues long. Germline CDR1 is MGHDK and CDR2 is SYGVNS. The V gene lost 2 bases and the J gene lost 2 bases, with 21 bases spanning the gap. CDR3 sequence: CASSETSRWGYDNTEAFF. The CDR3 bases are TGTGCCAGCAGTGAAACAAGCAGGTGGGGATACGATAACACTGAAGCTTTCTTT.

This clonotype was recorded at least ten times. V usage is TRBV10-2 and J usage is TRBJ2-6, with a tentative D call TRBD2 (6 bases). This CDR3 region has 18 residues. V was cut by 0 bases and J by 0 bases, with 12 bases left in between. Germline lookup yields CDR1 WSHSY and CDR2 SAAADI. DNA for the CDR3: TGCGCCAGCAGTGAGTCAGGGAGCGGGTCCTCTGGGGCCAACGTCCTGACTTTC. This encodes CASSESGSGSSGANVLTF.

This chain uses TRBV29-1 with TRBJ2-5; the match to TRBD2 covers 8 bases. The CDR3 has 14 amino acids. Germline-derived CDR1 and CDR2 are SQVTM and ANQGSEA. V was clipped by 3 bases and J by 4 bases; unmatched bases: 7. This CDR3 is CSVEEGLGLETQYF. In nucleotides, the CDR3 is TGCAGCGTTGAGGAGGGACTAGGGTTAGAGACCCAGTACTTC.

The sample holds many counts of this clonotype. The chain uses TRBV5-1 and TRBJ2-6; the match to TRBD1 covers 7 bases. Trimming took 3 bases from V and 1 from J; bases not matched to a gene: 7. CDR1 and CDR2 (germline): SGHRS, YFSETQ. The CDR3 sequence is 17 residues long. Here the CDR3 reads CASSSKTGYSGANVLTF. For the CDR3, the DNA is TGCGCCAGCAGCTCGAAGACAGGGTATTCTGGGGCCAACGTCCTGACTTTC.

At least ten counts were recorded for this clonotype. The chain combines TRBV6-2 or TRBV6-3 with TRBJ2-7; D is perhaps TRBD1 or TRBD2 (5 bases each). The CDR3 has 10 residues. The ends were cut back, 11 bases at V and 5 bases at J, with 10 bases in the middle. CDR1 MNHEY and CDR2 SVGEGT come from the germline V gene. The CDR3 sequence: CAGGRDEQYF. The CDR3 DNA sequence: TGTGCCGGGGGTCGGGACGAGCAGTACTTC.

This clonotype occurred a few times. CDR3 in amino acids: CASREGVRDNEQFF. Written as DNA, the CDR3 is TGTGCCAGCCGAGAGGGAGTGCGGGACAATGAGCAGTTCTTC. The V and J genes are TRBV7-9 and TRBJ2-1, with D possibly matching TRBD2 (5 bases). V dropped 8 bases and J dropped 5 bases, with 16 bases sitting between them. Per the germline V gene, CDR1 is SEHNR and CDR2 is FQNEAQ (reference sequence). This CDR3 contains 14 residues.

This clonotype was detected many times. The chain joins TRBV2 to TRBJ1-1; D is unclear. V was pared by 5 bases and J by 0 bases, with 7 bases between. This CDR3 has 13 amino acids. Looked up from germline, CDR1 is SNHLY and CDR2 is FYNNEI. The chain's CDR3 is CASSTALNTEAFF. CDR3 coding DNA: TGTGCCAGCAGTACAGCCCTGAACACTGAAGCTTTCTTT.

The V and J genes are TRBV19 and TRBJ1-5; D might be TRBD1 (5 bases). With 5 bases removed from V and 0 bases from J, the gap between germline ends came to 11 bases. The CDR3 has 15 residues. CDR1 and CDR2 (germline): LNHDA, SQIVND (reference sequence). CDR3 sequence: CASSQGTFSNQPQHF. DNA for the CDR3: TGTGCCAGTAGTCAAGGGACGTTTAGCAATCAGCCCCAGCATTTT.

V gene TRBV12-3 or TRBV12-4 combines with J gene TRBJ1-1; D is uncertain. Trimming took off 0 bases at V and 4 bases at J, with 12 bases between the two ends. CDR3 length equals 15 residues. The CDR3: CASSLARTFGTEAFF. The CDR3 nucleotides read TGTGCCAGCAGTTTAGCGCGAACATTTGGCACTGAAGCTTTCTTT.

At least ten counts were recorded for this clonotype. This chain links TRBV27 with TRBJ1-1; 8 nucleotides align to TRBD1. V was clipped by 8 bases and J by 5 bases; unmatched bases: 10. Germline V gene data show CDR1 as MNHEY and CDR2 as SMNVEV (reference sequence). CDR3 length: 14 residues. DNA for the CDR3: TGTGCCAGCTCATCCGGGACAGGCGAAACTGAAGCTTTCTTT. It encodes CASSSGTGETEAFF.

This clonotype was detected a few times. The CDR3 here is CASSVTGNTEAFF. CDR3 coding DNA: TGTGCCAGCAGCGTCACAGGGAACACTGAAGCTTTCTTT. The chain employs TRBV9 and TRBJ1-1; weak D call: TRBD1 (5 bases). Germline CDR1 is SGDLS and CDR2 is YYNGEE. There are 13 residues in the CDR3. The germline V and J ends were trimmed by 2 bases and 1 base, with 6 bases remaining between them.

This clonotype has at least ten counts. The V and J genes are TRBV6-6 and TRBJ1-5; 7 nucleotides agree with TRBD1. Per germline, CDR1 MNHNY and CDR2 SVGAGI (reference sequence). J gave up 0 bases and V 5 bases, and 4 bases lay outside the gene matches. CDR3 length: 15 amino acids. The DNA for the CDR3 is TGTGCCAGCAGTAAGGGGACAGATAGCAATCAGCCCCAGCATTTT. This gives the protein CASSKGTDSNQPQHF.

Turning to this clonotype: This may be a read error: a much more frequent sequence differs by one nucleotide. This chain links TRBV19 with TRBJ2-1; no clear D gene. The V end lost 3 bases, the J end lost 6 bases, and 12 bases lay between the germline ends. The CDR3 has 14 amino acids. Germline lookup yields CDR1 LNHDA and CDR2 SQIVND (reference sequence). The CDR3 spells CASSISSDPNEQFF. In DNA form, the CDR3 reads TGTGCCAGTAGTATTTCCTCGGATCCCAATGAGCAGTTCTTC.

CDR3 nucleotide sequence: TGTGCCAGCAGTTTTGGACAGTTCTACGAGCAGTACTTC. This sequence encodes CASSFGQFYEQYF. The V gene is TRBV12-3 or TRBV12-4, the J gene TRBJ2-7, with a possible D match to TRBD1 (6 bases). V was cut by 3 bases and J by 3 bases, with 9 bases left in between. The CDR3 consists of 13 residues.

This chain connects TRBV7-3 to TRBJ2-2; the D gene is possibly TRBD2 (6 bases). CDR1 is SGHTA and CDR2 is FQGTGA in the germline V gene. The CDR3 consists of 14 residues. V dropped 5 bases and J dropped 3 bases, with 10 bases sitting between them. The CDR3 DNA follows: TGTGCCAGCAGCAAAGTAGCGGACACCGGGGAGCTGTTTTTT. Amino acids: CASSKVADTGELFF.

This clonotype appeared a few times. The V call is TRBV28, the J call TRBJ2-1, with 9 bases that match TRBD2. CDR3 length: 13 residues. The trim removed 8 bases at V and 4 bases at J, leaving 3 bases unmatched. The germline V gene encodes CDR1 MDHEN and CDR2 SYDVKM. CDR3 loop: CASGGLAYNEQFF. The CDR3 DNA reads TGTGCCAGCGGGGGACTAGCTTACAATGAGCAGTTCTTC. Full variable domain (remainder filled in from reference TRBV28 and TRBJ2-1): DVKVTQSSRYLVKRTGEKVFLECVQDMDHENMFWYRQDPGLGLRLIYFSYDVKMKEKGDIPEGYSVSREKKERFSLILESASTNQTSMYLCASGGLAYNEQFFGPGTRLTVL.

The V and J genes are TRBV7-9 and TRBJ2-1, with 8 bases aligning to TRBD2. Germline CDR1 SEHNR, CDR2 FQNEAQ (reference sequence). The CDR3 is made up of 11 amino acids. V trimming: 7 bases; J trimming: 15 bases; junction bases outside the gene matches: 8. In nucleotides, the CDR3 is TGTGCCAGCACAGGCGGGGGGATAAGGTTCTTC. It codes for CASTGGGIRFF.

This clonotype was detected many times. The DNA of the CDR3 is TGTGCCAGCAGTATAAGGACGGCGAACACCGGGGAGCTGTTTTTT. The encoded protein is CASSIRTANTGELFF. The rearrangement links TRBV7-6 to TRBJ2-2, with D unresolved. Trimming removed 6 bases from V and 0 bases from J, with 11 bases in between. Germline-derived CDR1 and CDR2 are SGHVS and FNYEAQ. This CDR3 is built from 15 residues.

This clonotype was picked up many times. This chain connects TRBV7-6 to TRBJ2-3; a weak D match, TRBD2 (5 bases). Germline V gene lookup returns CDR1 SGHVS and CDR2 FNYEAQ. The length of the CDR3 is 13 residues. DNA for the CDR3: TGTGCTGTGAGCCAGCGGTACACAGATACGCAGTATTTT. Translating it yields CAVSQRYTDTQYF.

This clonotype was recorded at least ten times. The chain links TRBV7-9 to TRBJ1-1; 10 positions match TRBD1. V shed 5 bases and J 1 base; nucleotides not matched to a gene: 7. Germline lookup yields CDR1 SEHNR and CDR2 FQNEAQ (reference sequence). This CDR3 has 16 residues. The CDR3 region is CASSPGTGETNTEAFF. The DNA of the CDR3 is TGTGCCAGCAGCCCCGGGACAGGGGAGACGAACACTGAAGCTTTCTTT.

This clonotype was picked up many times. The V and J genes are TRBV19 and TRBJ2-7, with TRBD1 identical over 7 bases. Germline V gene lookup returns CDR1 LNHDA and CDR2 SQIVND (reference sequence). V trimming: 5 bases; J trimming: 3 bases; junction bases outside the gene matches: 4. The CDR3 covers 13 residues. The chain's CDR3 is CASSPDRVYEQYF. The CDR3 bases are TGTGCCAGTAGTCCCGACAGGGTCTACGAGCAGTACTTC. Based on the CDR3 plus reference TRBV19 and TRBJ2-7, the full variable domain is DGGITQSPKYLFRKEGQNVTLSCEQNLNHDAMYWYRQDPGQGLRLIYYSQIVNDFQKGDIAEGYSVSREKKESFPLTVTSAQKNPTAFYLCASSPDRVYEQYFGPGTRLTVT.

V gene TRBV2 combines with J gene TRBJ1-5; no clear D gene. This CDR3 contains 15 residues. Looked up from germline, CDR1 is SNHLY and CDR2 is FYNNEI. V shed 4 bases and J shed 1 base, with 11 bases lying between them. The CDR3 region is CASSVFSGSNQPQHF. In nucleotides, the CDR3 is TGTGCCAGCAGTGTTTTTTCGGGGAGCAATCAGCCCCAGCATTTT.